This passage covers 22 T cell receptor beta chains from one sample sequenced in a study of tumor-infiltrating lymphocytes in primary liver carcinoma. The authors made TCR beta cDNA from roughly 480 ng total RNA with a constant-region primer. The TCR beta library was amplified through three nested multiplex PCR rounds in a modified ARM-PCR procedure. The first two PCR rounds used TRBV1-TRBV30 forward primers with a C-beta reverse primer, 10 to 11 cycles each. TCRdb itself ran the multiplex PCR reads through MiXCR, one entry per CDR3 protein. Of 25,000 to 35,000 distinct CDR3 sequences listed, 76% were seen once; the top ten hold roughly a third. Starting material for RNA and DNA co-extraction consisted of about 17-32 mg of unsorted bulk tissue. Sequences were obtained from liver tumor tissue from sampling region 5. As to subset: tumor region T5, tumor centre. These receptors came from a man aged 40-49 years with primary liver carcinoma and hepatitis B virus infection.

Remarks on this clonotype: Mismatch with germline at one junction end may stem from a read error. The rearrangement joins TRBV6-5 to TRBJ2-4; no reliable D call. The V gene's germline CDR1 is MNHEY and CDR2 SVGAGI. This CDR3 has 15 amino acids. The DNA of the CDR3 is TGTGCCAGTAGTTACTCAGTACACGCCAAAAACATTCAGTACTTC. The encoded protein is CASSYSVHAKNIQYF.

V is TRBV11-2 and J is TRBJ2-3; TRBD2 matches 7 bases. Per germline, CDR1 SGHAT and CDR2 FQNNGV. With V trimmed by 9 bases and J by 2 bases, 17 bases remained unmatched. CDR3 size: 17 residues. The chain's CDR3 is CASSLIVGGSNTDTQYF. The CDR3 nucleotides read TGTGCCAGTAGCCTAATTGTGGGAGGGTCTAACACAGATACGCAGTATTTT.

CDR3: CASSDDRGRHGHYF. The CDR3 nucleotides read TGTGCCAGTAGTGACGACAGGGGGCGGCACGGGCATTACTTC. This sequence joins TRBV6-6 and TRBJ2-7; 10 bases align to TRBD1. With V trimmed by 9 bases and J by 13 bases, 18 bases remained unmatched. The CDR3 contains 14 residues. Germline V gives CDR1 MNHNY, CDR2 SVGAGI (reference sequence).

The sample holds one count of this clonotype. One junction end does not reproduce the germline sequence, and a read error may be involved. V is TRBV4-1 and J is TRBJ2-7; unclear D gene. Germline V CDR1 and CDR2: MGHRA, YSYEKL. The CDR3 has 13 residues. The CDR3 here is CASSPGRCYEQYF. The CDR3 DNA follows: TGCGCCAGCAGCCCGGGCCGTTGCTACGAGCAATATTTC.

By frequency in the sample, this clonotype is medium-sized. The chain has TRBV12-5 and TRBJ2-3, with 7 bases identical to TRBD2. The CDR3 covers 12 residues. Germline V gives CDR1 LGHNT, CDR2 FRNRAP. Unmatched junction bases numbered 8, after V lost 6 bases and J lost 11 bases. The CDR3 region is CASGFGAGEQYF. In DNA form, the CDR3 reads TGTGCTAGTGGCTTCGGCGCGGGAGAGCAGTATTTT.

Of note for this clonotype: One end of the junction does not line up with germline, which may come from a read error. The chain is built from TRBV6-5 and TRBJ2-1; possibly TRBD2 for D (5 bases). The length of the CDR3 is 17 residues. The germline V gene encodes CDR1 MNHEY and CDR2 SVGAGI. The CDR3 coding sequence is TGTGCCAGCAGTTACTCGTTTAGTGGGAGCTCCTACAATGAGCAGCTCTTC. Its protein is CASSYSFSGSSYNEQLF.

This clonotype was recorded a few times. Because the CDR3 is missing its conserved closing phenylalanine or tryptophan, this is likely a read error. The DNA is omitted, as the CDR3 cannot be located on it reliably, and the CDR3 follows TCRdb's listing. This chain connects TRBV4-2 to TRBJ2-3; the D call TRBD2 from the table was never checked on the DNA. Germline CDR1 reads LGHNA; CDR2 reads YNFKEQ. The CDR3 is 18 amino acids long, termini counted. The CDR3 loop reads CASSQVALLAGATDTQYL.

For this clonotype: The junction departs from the called germline gene at one end, perhaps through a read error. The rearrangement uses TRBV6-1 and TRBJ2-6; TRBD2 agrees at 7 bases. This CDR3 has 18 residues. CDR1 is MNHNS and CDR2 is SASEGT in the germline V gene. In nucleotides, the CDR3 is TGTGCCAGCAGTGAACGGGGGACGACTAGCTTTGGGGTCAACATCCTGACTTTC. Protein product: CASSERGTTSFGVNILTF.

This chain connects TRBV6-6 to TRBJ1-5, with a possible D match to TRBD1 (6 bases). Germline-derived CDR1 and CDR2 are MNHNY and SVGAGI (reference sequence). The V gene lost 6 bases and the J gene lost 0 bases, with 18 bases spanning the gap. The CDR3 runs 17 residues. CDR3 region: CASSRTEGVCSNQPQHF. CDR3 in DNA: TGTGCCAGCAGCAGGACAGAGGGGGTCTGTAGCAATCAGCCCCAGCATTTT.

This clonotype was detected a few times. This chain uses TRBV19 with TRBJ2-7, with D perhaps matching TRBD1 or TRBD2 (5 bases each). The ends were cut back, 5 bases at V and 1 base at J, with 24 bases in the middle. Germline V gives CDR1 LNHDA, CDR2 SQIVND (reference sequence). The CDR3 contains 18 residues. DNA of the CDR3: TGTGCCAGTAGTCTAATCCGACCGGGGCAGGGACCTTCCTACGAGCAGTACTTC. This encodes CASSLIRPGQGPSYEQYF.

Turning to this clonotype: The junction departs from the called germline gene at one end, perhaps through a read error. V and J are TRBV30 and TRBJ1-6; D might be TRBD1 (6 bases). Germline assignment: CDR1 GTSNPN and CDR2 SVGIG (reference sequence). This CDR3 has 14 amino acids. In nucleotides, the CDR3 is TGTGCCTCGATTCGGACAGATTATAACTCACCCCTCCACTTT. This encodes CASIRTDYNSPLHF.

The rearrangement joins TRBV11-1 to TRBJ1-1; D remains ambiguous. This CDR3 has 13 amino acids. CDR1 and CDR2 from the germline V gene are SGHAT and FQDESV (reference sequence). The CDR3 spells CISGRQVNTEAFF. CDR3 DNA sequence: TGTATCAGCGGCCGCCAGGTGAACACTGAAGCTTTCTTT.

Regarding this clonotype: A junction boundary mismatches the germline segment, possibly from a read error. V gene TRBV28 combines with J gene TRBJ1-1; D not resolved. The CDR3 has 17 residues. Germline V lookup: CDR1 MDHEN, CDR2 SYDVKM. The CDR3 DNA sequence: TGTGCCTGCAGTTTATTCGTCTCGGTTTTAGGGAACACCGAAGCTTTCTTT. Its protein product is CACSLFVSVLGNTEAFF.

This clonotype came up many times. The V gene is TRBV24-1, the J gene TRBJ2-6, with 8 nucleotides matching TRBD1. V shed 3 bases and J 0 bases; nucleotides not matched to a gene: 6. CDR3 size: 18 residues. Germline values: CDR1 KGHDR, CDR2 SFDVKD. The CDR3 DNA reads TGTGCCACCAGTGATACCGGGACAGGTGACTCTGGGGCCAACGTCCTGACTTTC. Translated: CATSDTGTGDSGANVLTF.

A word on this clonotype: One end of the junction is discordant with germline, which a read error may explain. The rearrangement joins TRBV6-6 to TRBJ2-7, with 9 positions matching TRBD1. The germline V gene has CDR1 MNHNY and CDR2 SVGAGI (reference sequence). This CDR3 region has 14 residues. CDR3 residues: CVSSDYRGRHEQYF. For the CDR3, the DNA is TGTGTCAGCAGTGACTACAGGGGGCGGCACGAGCAGTACTTC.

The rearrangement uses TRBV5-4 and TRBJ2-4; a possible D gene is TRBD1 (6 bases). The germline gives CDR1 SGHNT, CDR2 YYREEE (reference sequence). The CDR3 has 13 amino acids. The V gene lost 3 bases and the J gene lost 8 bases, with 12 bases spanning the gap. The CDR3 DNA is TGTGCCAGCAGCTCCGGACAGAGGGACATTCAGTACTTC. Protein product: CASSSGQRDIQYF.

A few counts support this clonotype. A read error may account for a junction end that differs from germline. The V gene is TRBV28, the J gene TRBJ1-1; D might be TRBD1 (5 bases). The CDR3 consists of 15 residues. The germline gives CDR1 MDHEN, CDR2 SYDVKM. The CDR3 DNA reads TGTGTCAGCAGTTTGAGACAGCTTATGAACACTGAAGCTTTCTTT. It translates to CVSSLRQLMNTEAFF.

This clonotype was seen many times. V usage is TRBV10-3 and J usage is TRBJ2-1; 7 bases line up with TRBD2. V trimming: 8 bases; J trimming: 5 bases; junction bases outside the gene matches: 9. The germline gives CDR1 ENHRY, CDR2 SYGVKD. This CDR3 is 14 amino acids long. The CDR3 spells CAIWAGVEDNEQFF. CDR3 coding DNA: TGTGCCATCTGGGCGGGAGTAGAAGACAATGAGCAGTTCTTC.

Regarding this clonotype: The final CDR3 position lacks the conserved phenylalanine or tryptophan, pointing to a likely read error. The chain is built from TRBV6-2 or TRBV6-3 and TRBJ2-7; 10 bases are shared with TRBD2. CDR1 and CDR2 (germline): MNHEY, SVGEGT. The V and J ends lost 10 bases and 4 bases, in that order; junction bases with no gene match: 7. CDR3 length: 13 residues. CDR3 sequence (DNA): TGTGCCACCCAGGCTAGCGGGAGATACGAGCAGTACCTC. Its protein product is CATQASGRYEQYL.

A word on this clonotype: The junction departs from germline at one end; a sequencing error may be responsible. The chain has TRBV11-2 and TRBJ2-2; D may match TRBD1 or TRBD2 (5 bases each). This CDR3 has 13 amino acids. Germline values: CDR1 SGHAT, CDR2 FQNNGV. CDR3 region: CASSLTDTGERFF. DNA for the CDR3: TGTGCCAGCAGCTTGACGGACACCGGGGAACGGTTTTTC.

In regard to this clonotype: Possible read error: a much larger clone is one base away. The V and J genes are TRBV24-1 and TRBJ1-2, with D perhaps matching TRBD1 (6 bases). Germline V gene lookup returns CDR1 KGHDR and CDR2 SFDVKD. This CDR3 has 12 residues. As DNA, the CDR3 is TGTGCCACCAGTGCTGGGGGCTGGGGCTACATCTTC. Protein: CATSAGGWGYIF.

Turning to this clonotype: The junction and the germline gene differ at one end; a read error may be behind it. This sequence joins TRBV5-1 and TRBJ2-1; TRBD2 agrees at 7 bases. Germline CDR1 reads SGHRS; CDR2 reads YFSETQ. The CDR3 is 15 amino acids. The CDR3, as DNA: TGCGCCAGCAGCTCTGGCAATAGCGGGTACAAAGAGCAGTTCTTC. Translating it yields CASSSGNSGYKEQFF.